Listed below are T cell receptor beta chains from one sample, sequenced in a study of CD8 T cells in Susac syndrome. TCRdb re-called the immunoSEQ multiplex PCR reads through MiXCR, storing one row per CDR3 protein. The table has about 60,000 distinct CDR3 sequences, 85% to 95% seen once. Sequencing used CD8+ T cells from PBMCs. These receptors were collected from a human donor in good health. Each CDR3 is given with its conserved first and last residue. Each record gives: clone size, J gene, D gene, V gene, CDR3 DNA, CDR3 protein. A D gene is named only where the DNA matches it firmly. Where a row states a size, it is once, few, many or the class of an expanded clone; other rows omit it.

NA | TRBJ1-1 | NA | TRBV28 | TGTGCCAGCAGTTTACAGGGGTGGAACACTGAAGCTTTCTTT | CASSLQGWNTEAFF
once | TRBJ2-7 | NA | TRBV25-1 | TGTGCCAGCAGTGAATCCCCTCCAACCAGCTCCTACGAGCAGTACTTC | CASSESPPTSSYEQYF
few | TRBJ2-1 | NA | TRBV4-2 | TGTGCCAGCAGCCAGCCCCGGGGGCCGACCTCAGACAATGAGCAGTTCTTC | CASSQPRGPTSDNEQFF
NA | TRBJ2-7 | NA | TRBV20-1 | TGCAGTGCTAGACTGGGTACCTACGAGCAGTACTTC | CSARLGTYEQYF
NA | TRBJ2-3 | TRBD2 | TRBV4-2 | TGTGCCAGCAGCCCCCGACTAGCGGGGGGCCCAGATACGCAGTATTTT | CASSPRLAGGPDTQYF
NA | TRBJ2-5 | NA | TRBV11-2 | TGTGCCAGCAGCTTCATCGAGTCCCAGTACTTC | CASSFIESQYF
NA | TRBJ2-1 | TRBD1 | TRBV19 | TGTGCCAGTAGTTCGCGACAGGGAAATGAGCAGTTCTTC | CASSSRQGNEQFF
NA | TRBJ1-2 | NA | TRBV7-9 | TGTGCCAGCAGCCTTGAGCAGTTCTATGGCTACACCTTC | CASSLEQFYGYTF
NA | TRBJ2-3 | NA | TRBV12-3/TRBV12-4 | TGTGCCAGCAGCCGAGGGTCGTGGGGGGGCCGCGGCACAGATACGCAGTATTTT | CASSRGSWGGRGTDTQYF
once | TRBJ2-3 | NA | TRBV9 | TGTGCCAGCAGCCTAACCGGTGGTTTTGGGTCAGATACGCAGTATTTT | CASSLTGGFGSDTQYF
NA | TRBJ1-5 | NA | TRBV19 | TGTGCCAGTAGTATTTGGGAAGATAGGTGGCAGCCCCAGCATTTT | CASSIWEDRWQPQHF
once | TRBJ2-1 | TRBD2 | TRBV13 | TGTGCCAGCAGCAAACGACTAGCGGGGGGGAATGAGCAGTTCTTC | CASSKRLAGGNEQFF
NA | TRBJ2-1 | NA | TRBV2 | TGTGCCAGCAGTGAAGTTGGTCTTGAGCAGTTCTTC | CASSEVGLEQFF
NA | TRBJ2-3 | TRBD2 | TRBV13 | TGTGCCAGCAGCGCAACCGGGACTAGCCTCACAGATACGCAGTATTTT | CASSATGTSLTDTQYF
NA | TRBJ1-1 | NA | TRBV27 | TGTGCCAGCAGGGAAGGGGCGACTGAAGCTTTCTTT | CASREGATEAFF
NA | TRBJ2-3 | TRBD2 | TRBV6-4 | TGTGCCAGCAGTGACAGCGGGGGGCTCTCCACAGATACGCAGTATTTT | CASSDSGGLSTDTQYF
NA | TRBJ2-3 | NA | TRBV6-1 | TGTGCCAGCAGTGAAAGAAGACTCGACGATACGCAGTATTTT | CASSERRLDDTQYF
NA | TRBJ2-1 | TRBD1 | TRBV2 | TGTGCCTACCTAGGGACAGGGGGCGTATGGCAGTTCTTC | CAYLGTGGVWQFF
NA | TRBJ2-5 | NA | TRBV6-5 | TGTGCCAGCAGTTATTCGAGGCAGGCGCCACAAGAGACCCAGTACTTC | CASSYSRQAPQETQYF
NA | TRBJ2-3 | NA | TRBV11-2 | TGTGCCAGCAGCTTAGATCTGGGATTGAGCACAGATACGCAGTATTTT | CASSLDLGLSTDTQYF
NA | TRBJ2-3 | TRBD1 | TRBV7-8 | TGTGCCAGCAGCCTTACCCAGGGGGCCTATATGGGAACTAGCACAGATACGCAGTATTTT | CASSLTQGAYMGTSTDTQYF
NA | TRBJ2-5 | NA | TRBV4-1 | TGCGCCAGCAGCCAAGATCCCAGGAAAGAGACCCAGTACTTC | CASSQDPRKETQYF
NA | TRBJ2-7 | NA | TRBV7-9 | TGTGCCAGCAGCTTAGCACCGCCTTACGAGCAGTACTTC | CASSLAPPYEQYF
NA | TRBJ1-1 | TRBD1 | TRBV5-4 | TGTGCCAGCAGCTTGCCGAGGACAGGGAGTACGGCCACTGAAGCTTTCTTT | CASSLPRTGSTATEAFF
NA | TRBJ2-7 | NA | TRBV4-2 | TGTGCCAGCAGCCAAGATCTGCACGAGCAGTACTTC | CASSQDLHEQYF
once | TRBJ1-4 | NA | TRBV7-9 | TGTGCCAGCAGCTTCCCGGATACTAATGAAAAACTGTTTTTT | CASSFPDTNEKLFF
NA | TRBJ2-7 | NA | TRBV6-5 | TGTGCCAGCAGTTACCTCGAAAACAACGAGCAGTACTTC | CASSYLENNEQYF
few | TRBJ1-6 | NA | TRBV3-1 | TGTGCCAGCAGCCAAGGACAGAATTCACCCCTCCACTTT | CASSQGQNSPLHF
NA | TRBJ2-7 | TRBD1 | TRBV20-1 | TGCAGTGCTAGAGATTGGGACAGGGGTACCTACGAGCAGTACTTC | CSARDWDRGTYEQYF
NA | TRBJ1-2 | NA | TRBV6-6 | TGTGCCAGCAGTTACAACAACCCGGACACTGGCGGCTACACCTTC | CASSYNNPDTGGYTF
NA | TRBJ1-2 | TRBD1 | TRBV20-1 | TGCAGTGCTAGAGACCCGGGACAGGGTTACTATGGCTACACCTTC | CSARDPGQGYYGYTF
NA | TRBJ2-7 | TRBD2 | TRBV29-1 | TGCAGCGTCGATAGCGGGGTAGGGGAGCAGTACTTC | CSVDSGVGEQYF
NA | TRBJ2-2 | NA | TRBV25-1 | TGTGCCAGCAGTGAGCTAGCGACGAGTGACACCGGGGAGCTGTTTTTT | CASSELATSDTGELFF
NA | TRBJ2-1 | NA | TRBV7-9 | TGTGCCAGCAGCATTAGTAGCAATGAGCAGTTCTTC | CASSISSNEQFF
NA | TRBJ1-1 | NA | TRBV25-1 | TGTGCCAGCAGTGACCCGGGCTTGAACACTGAAGCTTTCTTT | CASSDPGLNTEAFF
NA | TRBJ2-1 | TRBD1 | TRBV6-4 | TGTGCCAGCAGTGACTCGTGGACAGGGTTCAATGAGCAGTTCTTC | CASSDSWTGFNEQFF
NA | TRBJ2-5 | TRBD1 | TRBV18 | TGTGCCAGCTCACCAAAAAAGGGACAGATCCAAGAGACCCAGTACTTC | CASSPKKGQIQETQYF
NA | TRBJ2-7 | NA | TRBV7-2 | TGTGCCAGCAGCCTAAGGGCTCTGGAGATGACCTACGAGCAGTACTTC | CASSLRALEMTYEQYF
NA | TRBJ1-6 | NA | TRBV20-1 | TGCAGTGCTAGAGATTATGAGACTGCGAGCTCCTATAATTCACCCCTCCACTTT | CSARDYETASSYNSPLHF
NA | TRBJ2-7 | NA | TRBV12-3/TRBV12-4 | TGTGCCAGCTCCAATGAGGACCGGGAAGAACCCTACGAGCAGTACTTC | CASSNEDREEPYEQYF
NA | TRBJ2-5 | TRBD2 | TRBV6-1 | TGTGCCAGCAGTGAGCCGGGACTAGAAGAGACCCAGTACTTC | CASSEPGLEETQYF
NA | TRBJ2-7 | TRBD1 | TRBV27 | TGTGCCAGCAGTTCATTTGTCAGGACAGGGTTCCCCTACGAGCAGTACTTC | CASSSFVRTGFPYEQYF
few | TRBJ2-3 | NA | TRBV13 | TGTGCCAGCAGCTTAGTAGCAGACGATACGCAGTATTTT | CASSLVADDTQYF
few | TRBJ2-7 | NA | TRBV27 | TGTGCCAGCAGTGTTCCCGGGACCATCCCCTACGAGCAGTACTTC | CASSVPGTIPYEQYF
NA | TRBJ2-3 | TRBD2 | TRBV10-3 | TGTGCCATCAGTAAGACTAGCGGGGGGTCGACAGATACGCAGTATTTT | CAISKTSGGSTDTQYF
NA | TRBJ2-1 | TRBD2 | TRBV10-3 | TGTGCCATCACGGTTGGCGGGGGCTACAATGAGCAGTTCTTC | CAITVGGGYNEQFF
NA | TRBJ2-1 | NA | TRBV19 | TGTGCCAGTTCGGGGCCCAACGAGCAGTTCTTC | CASSGPNEQFF
NA | TRBJ2-2 | NA | TRBV4-3 | TGCGCCAGCAGCCAAGTCTGGGATTACACCGGGGAGCTGTTTTTT | CASSQVWDYTGELFF
NA | TRBJ2-2 | NA | TRBV6-2/TRBV6-3 | TGTGCCAGCAGTTACTCGGAGCCTGGACGGCTAGCGAACACCGGGGAGCTGTTTTTT | CASSYSEPGRLANTGELFF
NA | TRBJ2-1 | NA | TRBV12-3/TRBV12-4 | TGTGCCAGCAGTTCCTACCCCGACTTGTCCGGTGGGCAGTTCTTC | CASSSYPDLSGGQFF
NA | TRBJ2-1 | NA | TRBV12-3/TRBV12-4 | TGTGCCAGCAGTTCGGAGGGACAGTACAATGAGCAGTTCTTC | CASSSEGQYNEQFF
NA | TRBJ1-5 | NA | TRBV29-1 | TGCAGCGTTGAAATGGGCAGCAATCAGCCCCAGCATTTT | CSVEMGSNQPQHF
NA | TRBJ1-4 | NA | TRBV29-1 | TGCAGCGTCCACCACCCTGAGGGGGAAAAACTGTTTTTT | CSVHHPEGEKLFF
NA | TRBJ2-5 | NA | TRBV7-9 | TGTGCCAGCATCCCAGCCGACCAAGAGACCCAGTACTTC | CASIPADQETQYF
once | TRBJ1-1 | TRBD1 | TRBV7-9 | TGTGCCAGCAGCCCGTCGACAGGGGGAGCTTTCTTT | CASSPSTGGAFF
NA | TRBJ1-2 | NA | TRBV27 | TGTGCCAGCAGTTCAACCTTTACCCCCTCCCGGCCCCCCTATGGCTACACCTTC | CASSSTFTPSRPPYGYTF
NA | TRBJ2-7 | NA | TRBV5-1 | TGCGCCAGCAGCTTTGAGCCTACCTACGAGCAGTACTTC | CASSFEPTYEQYF
NA | TRBJ1-3 | TRBD1 | TRBV11-2 | TGTGCCAGCAGCTTTCGACAGGGGGCCTCTGGAAACACCATATATTTT | CASSFRQGASGNTIYF
NA | TRBJ2-7 | NA | TRBV3-1 | TGTGCCAGCAGCCCTAAACAGGGTCTCCACGAGCAGTACTTC | CASSPKQGLHEQYF